Here is one T cell receptor (beta chain) with its context. The antigen remains undetermined. These data come from a study of shared clonotypes between healthy human individuals. Study findings and constraints: Sequencing depth was a factor that was expected to affect clonotype sharing among donors.

Using immunoSEQ multiplex PCR, the repertoire was profiled, and TCRdb retains in-frame clones only, with some absent. The repertoire holds more than 1,200,000 clones, with roughly 98.5% as singletons. The CDR3 is 12 residues long. The ends were cut back, 4 bases at V and 12 bases at J, with 15 bases in the middle. Germline V gene sequence: CDR1 KGHSH, CDR2 LQKENI. The chain employs TRBV18 and TRBJ1-2; D remains unclear. Sequenced material: naive CD4+ T cells sorted from blood. Subset noted: CD45RA+ positively selected. This clonotype was sampled from a man younger than 40 in good health. The CDR3 here is CASSQGLGDNTF. CDR3 in DNA: TGTGCCAGCTCACAAGGACTCGGGGATAACACCTTC.